This TCR beta chain derives from a study of glioma-infiltrating T cells. Study findings and constraints: Tissue-blood divergence was below expectation in non-neoplastic patients, above in gliomas. Only very few CDR3 sequences appeared in both tissue and blood.

Turning to this clonotype: Its antigen is not known.

The iRepertoire nested amplicon-rescue multiplex PCR amplified TCR alpha and beta CDR3s from RNA. One-step reverse transcription and amplification started from approximately 100-400 ng of tissue mRNA or PBMC total RNA. MiXCR was run by TCRdb on the multiplex PCR reads, yielding one entry per CDR3 protein. Of some 110,000 distinct CDR3 sequences in the sample, roughly 20% were seen once. The CDR3 loop spans 12 amino acids. Trimming removed 6 bases from V and 9 bases from J, with 14 bases in between. This clonotype was sampled from a human donor with low-grade glioma or glioblastoma, undergoing nonglioma brain surgery, or in good health (not recorded which). Sequenced material: glioma tissue, nonneoplastic brain tissue, or PBMCs (not recorded which). The gene calls are TRBV12-3 or TRBV12-4 and TRBJ2-5; D tentatively reads TRBD1 or TRBD2 (7 bases each). CDR3 region: CASRPGGGAQYF. The CDR3 DNA reads TGTGCCAGCAGGCCAGGGGGGGGGGCCCAGTACTTC.